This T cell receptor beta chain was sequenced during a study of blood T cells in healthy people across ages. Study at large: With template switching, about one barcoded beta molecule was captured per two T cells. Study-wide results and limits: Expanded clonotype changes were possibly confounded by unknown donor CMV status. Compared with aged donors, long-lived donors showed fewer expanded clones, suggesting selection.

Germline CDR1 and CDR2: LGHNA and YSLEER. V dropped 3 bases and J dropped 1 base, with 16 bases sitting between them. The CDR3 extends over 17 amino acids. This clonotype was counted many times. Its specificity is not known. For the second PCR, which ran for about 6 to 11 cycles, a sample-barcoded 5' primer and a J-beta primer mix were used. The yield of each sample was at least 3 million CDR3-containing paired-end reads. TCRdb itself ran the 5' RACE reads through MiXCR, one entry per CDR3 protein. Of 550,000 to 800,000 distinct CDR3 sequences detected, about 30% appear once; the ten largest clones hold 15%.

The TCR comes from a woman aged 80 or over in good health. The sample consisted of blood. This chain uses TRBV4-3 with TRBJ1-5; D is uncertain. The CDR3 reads CASSQADDADSNQPQHF. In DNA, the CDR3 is TGCGCCAGCAGCCAGGCTGATGATGCCGACAGCAATCAGCCCCAGCATTTT.